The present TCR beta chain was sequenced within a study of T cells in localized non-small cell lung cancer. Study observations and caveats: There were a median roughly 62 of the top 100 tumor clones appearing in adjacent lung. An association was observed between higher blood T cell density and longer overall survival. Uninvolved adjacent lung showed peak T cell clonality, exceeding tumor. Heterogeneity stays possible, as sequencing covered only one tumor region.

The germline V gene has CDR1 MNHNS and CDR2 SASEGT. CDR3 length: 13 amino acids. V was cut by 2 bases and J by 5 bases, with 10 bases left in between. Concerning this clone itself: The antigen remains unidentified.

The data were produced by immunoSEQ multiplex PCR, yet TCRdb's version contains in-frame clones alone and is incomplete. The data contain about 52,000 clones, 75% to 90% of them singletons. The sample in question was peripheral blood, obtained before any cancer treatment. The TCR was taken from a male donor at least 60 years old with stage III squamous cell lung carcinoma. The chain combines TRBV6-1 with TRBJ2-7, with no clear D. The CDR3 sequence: CASSETRSNEQYF. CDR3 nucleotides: TGTGCCAGCAGTGAAACCAGGAGCAACGAGCAGTACTTC.